This T cell receptor (beta chain) was identified during a study of regulatory T cells in long-lasting Graves disease. Relying on iRepertoire HTBI primers and Arm-PCR of CDR3 regions, the team built TCR beta libraries. Each CDR3 protein gets one entry after TCRdb re-called the multiplex PCR reads with MiXCR. The sample lists 500,000 or so distinct CDR3 sequences, roughly 15% occurring once. The CDR3 spans 16 residues. Germline V gives CDR1 SEHNR, CDR2 FQNEAQ (reference sequence). Trimming at V came to 6 bases and at J to 0 bases, leaving 5 bases not matched to a gene. This clonotype came up many times. Time point indicated: newly diagnosed GD, antithyroid drugs for less than 3 months. The authors made the TCR library using RNA they extracted from PBMCs. These data also formed part of another study, on T cells in Graves' hyperthyroidism and ophthalmopathy.

The receptor's source is a woman aged 45-65 years with Graves disease. Specimen: peripheral blood mononuclear cells (PBMCs), collected at new diagnosis, from a patient treated with antithyroid drugs. The V gene is TRBV7-9, the J gene TRBJ2-3, with 11 bases fitting TRBD2. The CDR3 DNA follows: TGTGCCAGCAGTCCGGGACTAGCGGCTAGCACAGATACGCAGTATTTT. It translates to CASSPGLAASTDTQYF.